What follows are 10 T cell receptor beta chains derived from one specimen sequenced in a study of T-cell reconstitution after alpha-beta-depleted transplantation in children. Unique molecular identifiers were used in preparing the TCRbeta library. MiXCR, applied by TCRdb to the PCR reads, yields one record per CDR3 protein. The data contain fewer than 550,000 distinct CDR3 sequences, roughly a tenth of them singletons. The input for sequencing was PBMCs, taken before TCRalphabeta/CD19-depleted stem cell transplant. Every receptor here comes from a child aged 2-15 years with inherited bone marrow failure, due to receive a stem cell transplant.

In this sample, this clonotype turned up many times. CDR3 in amino acids: CASSYGTGLVHEQFF. The CDR3 DNA sequence: TGTGCCAGCAGTTACGGGACAGGGTTAGTCCATGAGCAGTTCTTC. The V and J genes are TRBV27 and TRBJ2-1; 9 bases match TRBD1. CDR3 length: 15 residues. CDR1 and CDR2 from the germline V gene are MNHEY and SMNVEV (reference sequence). J was trimmed by 8 bases and V by 4 bases; bases with no gene match: 9.

This clonotype was picked up many times. This sequence joins TRBV20-1 and TRBJ2-2; D unclear. CDR3 size: 16 residues. Per germline, CDR1 DFQATT and CDR2 SNEGSKA (reference sequence). The V end lost 5 bases, the J end lost 0 bases, and 16 bases lay between the germline ends. The CDR3 nucleotides read TGCAGTGCTTCCCCTTTTATAGATGCGAACACCGGGGAGCTGTTTTTT. It translates to CSASPFIDANTGELFF.

This clonotype has only a few counts. The chain employs TRBV6-5 and TRBJ1-5; no firm D call. V lost 2 bases, J lost 0 bases, and 8 bases lay in between. From germline, CDR1 is MNHEY and CDR2 SVGAGI. This CDR3 region has 15 residues. CDR3 sequence (DNA): TGTGCCAGCAGTTACACCGGGGATAGCAATCAGCCCCAGCATTTT. It translates to CASSYTGDSNQPQHF.

As regards this clonotype: A much bigger clone sits one base away, suggesting this may be a read error. The chain recombines TRBV20-1 with TRBJ2-5, with TRBD2 matching 8 bases. CDR1 and CDR2 from the germline V gene are DFQATT and SNEGSKA (reference sequence). There are 17 residues in the CDR3. V lost 0 bases to trimming and J lost 1 base; unmatched junction nucleotides: 10. The CDR3 coding sequence is TGCAGTGCTAGAGATGACGTCCGGGAGGGCCTCCAAGAGACCCAGTACTTC. Its translation: CSARDDVREGLQETQYF.

Many counts were recorded for this clonotype. V usage is TRBV6-5 and J usage is TRBJ2-1; either TRBD1 or TRBD2 may supply D (5 bases each). The germline CDR1 and CDR2 sequences are MNHEY and SVGAGI. Trimming stripped 2 bases from V and 8 bases from J, with 16 bases between. This CDR3 is 15 amino acids long. The CDR3 nucleotides are TGTGCCAGCAGTTACACCGGTCGAGGGGCGGATGAGCAGTTCTTC. Translation gives CASSYTGRGADEQFF.

This clonotype was found many times. This chain joins TRBV7-9 and TRBJ1-2; TRBD1 aligns across 9 bases. Germline-derived CDR1 and CDR2 are SEHNR and FQNEAQ (reference sequence). The CDR3 sequence is 15 residues long. J gave up 8 bases and V 4 bases, and 11 bases lay outside the gene matches. DNA of the CDR3: TGTGCCAGCAGCTCGAATCCAACAGGGGGCGGAGGCTACACCTTC. Its protein is CASSSNPTGGGGYTF.

At least ten counts were recorded for this clonotype. The chain recombines TRBV20-1 with TRBJ2-7, with TRBD2 matching over 9 bases. The ends lost 5 bases at V and 3 bases at J; junction bases unmatched: 5. CDR1 DFQATT and CDR2 SNEGSKA come from the germline V gene (reference sequence). The CDR3 has 13 residues. The CDR3 nucleotides are TGCAGTGCTGGCCGTAGCGGGAGCTACGAGCAGTACTTC. It codes for CSAGRSGSYEQYF.

This clonotype was observed many times. This sequence joins TRBV10-3 and TRBJ2-7, with 7 nucleotides matching TRBD2. CDR1 is ENHRY and CDR2 is SYGVKD in the germline V gene. Trimming cost V 3 bases and J 0 bases; bases outside gene matches: 5. This CDR3 is 15 amino acids long. The CDR3 loop is CAISDGLAVSYEQYF. Written as DNA, the CDR3 is TGTGCCATCAGTGATGGCCTAGCGGTCTCCTACGAGCAGTACTTC.

This clonotype was detected ten times or more. One end of the junction is discordant with germline, which a read error may explain. The V and J genes are TRBV5-6 and TRBJ2-7; a possible D gene is TRBD1 (6 bases). CDR3 length equals 14 residues. Germline V lookup: CDR1 SGHDT, CDR2 YYEEEE. The CDR3 DNA follows: TGTGCCAGCAGCGCCGAAACAGGGTCCTACGTGCAGTACTTC. Translation gives CASSAETGSYVQYF. The whole variable domain, remainder taken from reference TRBV5-6 and TRBJ2-7, is DAGVTQSPTHLIKTRGQQVTLRCSPKSGHDTVSWYQQALGQGPQFIFQYYEEEERQRGNFPDRFSGHQFPNYSSELNVNALLLGDSALYLCASSAETGSYVQYFGPGTRLTVT.

This clonotype was picked up many times. The chain has TRBV7-9 and TRBJ2-1, with D perhaps TRBD2 (6 bases). The V end was cut by 4 bases, the J end by 4 bases, with 14 bases between. CDR1 SEHNR and CDR2 FQNEAQ come from the germline V gene (reference sequence). This CDR3 has 15 residues. In DNA form, the CDR3 reads TGTGCCAGCAGCTACTATTCGGGACTTTACAATGAGCAGTTCTTC. Protein: CASSYYSGLYNEQFF.